Only a few counts were recorded for the clone carrying this T cell receptor (beta chain). Its antigen is undetermined. This record comes from a study of blood T cells in healthy people across ages. V was clipped by 2 bases and J by 6 bases, with 8 bases between them. The CDR3 sequence is 13 residues long. Germline values: CDR1 MNHEY, CDR2 SVGEGT. Findings and caveats of the study: Long-lived donors exceeded aged donors in naive CD4+ cells and diversity.

A J-beta primer mix and a sample-barcoded 5' primer were used in a second PCR of about 7 to 12 cycles. TCRdb redid the calling of the 5' RACE reads with MiXCR, one entry per CDR3 protein. This table has fewer than 1,000,000 distinct CDR3 sequences, more than 40% appearing once. The source of this sequence is a man aged 55 to 69 in good health. Specimen: blood. The chain couples TRBV6-2 or TRBV6-3 to TRBJ2-1; weak D call: TRBD1 (5 bases). CDR3 DNA: TGTGCCAGCAGTTACGGGGCGGCCAATGAGCAGTTCTTC. It is translated as CASSYGAANEQFF.